Following are 22 T cell receptor beta chains from one sample sequenced in a study of T-cell reconstitution after alpha-beta-depleted transplantation in children. Unique molecular identifiers were used in preparing the TCRbeta library. TCRdb reprocessed the PCR reads with MiXCR, giving one entry per CDR3 protein. The sample lists fewer than 700,000 distinct CDR3 sequences; about an eighth were seen once. The sample was PBMCs, mostly from graft donor cells, taken 360 days after TCRalphabeta/CD19-depleted stem cell transplant. The receptors derive from a male patient under 18 who had a stem cell transplant for acute myeloid leukemia, so the T cells may come from the graft donor.

V and J are TRBV14 and TRBJ1-4; D possibly corresponds to TRBD1 (6 bases). Germline values: CDR1 SGHDN, CDR2 FVKESK. Trimming pared 4 bases from V and 0 bases from J, leaving 12 bases between. This CDR3 is built from 16 residues. The CDR3 sequence is CASSPSRTATNEKLFF. DNA of the CDR3: TGTGCCAGCAGCCCGTCACGGACAGCAACTAATGAAAAACTGTTTTTT.

The V and J genes are TRBV5-1 and TRBJ1-2, with a tentative D call TRBD1 (5 bases). Per germline, CDR1 SGHRS and CDR2 YFSETQ. CDR3 length equals 14 residues. The germline V and J ends were trimmed by 4 bases and 4 bases, with 14 bases remaining between them. This CDR3 is CASSLGGGTYGYTF. CDR3 DNA: TGCGCCAGCAGCCTGGGAGGAGGGACCTATGGCTACACCTTC.

This chain links TRBV4-3 with TRBJ2-7; D gene ambiguous. The germline V gene encodes CDR1 LGHNA and CDR2 YSLEER. Trimming took off 4 bases at V and 3 bases at J, with 16 bases between the two ends. The CDR3 loop spans 15 amino acids. This CDR3 reads CASSPSRVDVYEQYF. In DNA, the CDR3 is TGCGCCAGCAGCCCTTCCCGTGTGGACGTCTACGAGCAGTACTTC.

This clonotype was seen only once. The genes are TRBV6-5 and TRBJ2-7, with D possibly called TRBD1 or TRBD2 (5 bases each). Trimming took off 1 base at V and 5 bases at J, with 12 bases between the two ends. The CDR3 runs to 14 residues. Germline V CDR1 and CDR2: MNHEY, SVGAGI. The CDR3 nucleotides read TGTGCCAGCAGTTACTTCGGGGCCACTAACGAGCAGTACTTC. This encodes CASSYFGATNEQYF.

The chain links TRBV20-1 to TRBJ2-3; D gene uncertain. This CDR3 is built from 13 residues. V lost 3 bases and J 1 base, leaving 8 bases between the germline ends. The germline V gene encodes CDR1 DFQATT and CDR2 SNEGSKA (reference sequence). CDR3: CSARATRTDTQYF. In DNA form, the CDR3 reads TGCAGTGCTAGGGCGACTCGCACAGATACGCAGTATTTT.

This chain uses TRBV7-2 with TRBJ2-1; TRBD2 matches at 13 bases. Germline-derived CDR1 and CDR2 are SGHTA and FQGNSA. The CDR3 is 16 residues long. The ends lost 5 bases at V and 2 bases at J; junction bases unmatched: 3. CDR3 sequence (DNA): TGTGCCAGCAGCGGAGGGACTAGCGGGACCTACAATGAGCAGTTCTTC. This gives the protein CASSGGTSGTYNEQFF.

This clonotype was counted only a few times. This rearrangement joins TRBV29-1 to TRBJ2-7; the D gene is possibly TRBD2 (6 bases). V was cut by 4 bases and J by 2 bases, with 15 bases left in between. The CDR3 covers 14 residues. Per the germline V gene, CDR1 is SQVTM and CDR2 is ANQGSEA. The CDR3 region has the DNA TGCAGCGTTGTGGGGGGACTCGCTACCTACGAGCAGTACTTC. Translating it yields CSVVGGLATYEQYF.

This clonotype has a count of ten or more. This sequence joins TRBV29-1 and TRBJ1-1, with D unclear. CDR1 is SQVTM and CDR2 is ANQGSEA in the germline V gene. The CDR3 length is 13 residues. V lost 4 bases to trimming and J lost 0 bases, with 9 bases between them. CDR3 protein: CSVVWGMNTEAFF. CDR3 coding DNA: TGCAGCGTTGTCTGGGGAATGAACACTGAAGCTTTCTTT.

The J gene is TRBJ1-4, the V gene TRBV29-1, with D tentatively TRBD1 (5 bases). Germline V gene lookup returns CDR1 SQVTM and CDR2 ANQGSEA. The CDR3 sequence is 13 residues long. The ends were cut back, 4 bases at V and 8 bases at J, with 14 bases in the middle. The CDR3 coding sequence is TGCAGCGTTGGGGGACCCCGGCAGGAAAAACTGTTTTTT. Amino acid sequence: CSVGGPRQEKLFF.

The sample holds many counts of this clonotype. This chain connects TRBV5-1 to TRBJ2-7; TRBD2 is a possible D gene (6 bases). Between the trimmed V and J ends, which lost 4 bases and 3 bases, there was a span of 11 bases. This CDR3 region has 13 residues. Germline CDR1 reads SGHRS; CDR2 reads YFSETQ. CDR3 nucleotides: TGCGCCAGCAGCATAGCGGATGACTACGAGCAGTACTTC. Translated: CASSIADDYEQYF.

This sequence joins TRBV3-1 and TRBJ2-1, with D perhaps matching TRBD2 (5 bases). The CDR3 sequence is 14 residues long. The germline V gene has CDR1 LGHDT and CDR2 YNNKEL (reference sequence). With 4 bases removed from V and 11 bases from J, the gap between germline ends came to 18 bases. Here the CDR3 DNA reads TGTGCCAGCAGCCCCCTTGACCGTCCGGGGAAGCAGTTCTTC. It codes for CASSPLDRPGKQFF.

V and J are TRBV29-1 and TRBJ2-7; possibly TRBD2 for D (6 bases). V was pared by 1 base and J by 2 bases, with 15 bases between. The CDR3 is made up of 15 amino acids. The V gene's germline CDR1 is SQVTM and CDR2 ANQGSEA. Here the CDR3 DNA reads TGCAGCGTTGAAGGCCTACGTAGCGGACCCTACGAGCAGTACTTC. It yields the protein CSVEGLRSGPYEQYF.

A few counts support this clonotype. The chain recombines TRBV5-1 with TRBJ2-7; tentatively, D is TRBD1 (7 bases). This CDR3 is 14 amino acids long. Germline V gene data show CDR1 as SGHRS and CDR2 as YFSETQ. Trimming took 2 bases from V and 7 from J, leaving 16 bases between them. As DNA, the CDR3 is TGCGCCAGCAGCTTTGACAGGGCGGCGGGGGAGCAGTACTTC. Translation: CASSFDRAAGEQYF.

This clonotype was recorded at least ten times. The chain carries TRBV4-3 and TRBJ2-7; TRBD1 matches 11 bases. CDR3 length: 14 residues. From germline, CDR1 is LGHNA and CDR2 YSLEER. J was trimmed by 7 bases and V by 4 bases; bases with no gene match: 6. The CDR3 here is CASSLLRDRGEQYF. The CDR3 region has the DNA TGCGCCAGCAGCCTCCTGCGGGACAGGGGGGAGCAGTACTTC.

This clonotype came up a few times. This chain connects TRBV2 to TRBJ2-3; D not resolved. Germline CDR1 and CDR2: SNHLY and FYNNEI. Trimming removed 1 base from V and 4 bases from J, with 3 bases in between. CDR3 length: 12 residues. CDR3 protein: CASSEVPDTQYF. The CDR3 nucleotides are TGTGCCAGCAGTGAAGTTCCAGATACGCAGTATTTT.

This clonotype was counted between two and nine times. The J gene is TRBJ2-4, the V gene TRBV12-3 or TRBV12-4, with D unclear. The CDR3 consists of 15 residues. Trimming removed 5 bases at V and 0 bases at J, with 11 bases between. CDR3 nucleotides: TGTGCCAGCAGTCCCCAGATACTAGCCAAAAACATTCAGTACTTC. Amino acid sequence: CASSPQILAKNIQYF.

The gene calls are TRBV7-6 and TRBJ2-1, with 8 bases identical to TRBD2. The CDR3 sequence is 17 residues long. The V and J ends lost 5 bases and 0 bases, in that order; junction bases with no gene match: 9. Germline V gene lookup returns CDR1 SGHVS and CDR2 FNYEAQ. CDR3 sequence (DNA): TGTGCCAGCAGCCCGCGACTAGCGCTTACCTCCTACAATGAGCAGTTCTTC. As protein: CASSPRLALTSYNEQFF. Full variable domain (rest looked up from reference TRBV7-6 and TRBJ2-1): GAGVSQSPRYKVTKRGQDVALRCDPISGHVSLYWYRQALGQGPEFLTYFNYEAQQDKSGLPNDRFSAERPEGSISTLTIQRTEQRDSAMYRCASSPRLALTSYNEQFFGPGTRLTVL.

This clonotype was seen a handful of times. This chain connects TRBV7-3 to TRBJ2-3; D is unclear. V was cut by 5 bases and J by 6 bases, with 15 bases left in between. The germline V gene encodes CDR1 SGHTA and CDR2 FQGTGA. The CDR3 runs 14 residues. The CDR3 is CASSPRSFGDTQYF. DNA for the CDR3: TGTGCCAGCAGCCCCCGGAGCTTTGGGGATACGCAGTATTTT.

Concerning this clonotype: One junction end does not reproduce the germline sequence, and a read error may be involved. This chain links TRBV4-2 with TRBJ2-1; TRBD2 is a possible D gene (8 bases). The length of the CDR3 is 17 residues. Germline V CDR1 and CDR2: LGHNA, YNFKEQ. The CDR3 loop is CASNQGGSGRDYNEQFF. In DNA, the CDR3 is TGTGCCAGCAACCAAGGGGGCAGCGGGAGAGATTACAATGAGCAGTTCTTC.

This clonotype was recorded at least ten times. The chain joins TRBV29-1 to TRBJ2-1; 7 nucleotides agree with TRBD2. The CDR3 runs 14 residues. V shed 6 bases and J 9 bases; nucleotides not matched to a gene: 14. Germline V CDR1 and CDR2: SQVTM, ANQGSEA. CDR3 region: CSVPRGEREIEQFF. For the CDR3, the DNA is TGCAGCGTACCTCGGGGGGAGCGGGAAATTGAGCAGTTCTTC.

The rearrangement links TRBV7-2 to TRBJ2-7; D not resolved. The CDR3 spans 14 residues. Trimming took 2 bases from V and 0 from J, leaving 8 bases between them. Germline V gene data show CDR1 as SGHTA and CDR2 as FQGNSA. The CDR3 loop is CASSLISSSYEQYF. The DNA for the CDR3 is TGTGCCAGCAGCTTAATCTCGAGCTCCTACGAGCAGTACTTC.

This clonotype has only one observation. The chain recombines TRBV25-1 with TRBJ2-1; 7 bases align to TRBD2. From germline, CDR1 is MGHDK and CDR2 SYGVNS. Trimming took 1 base from V and 0 from J; bases not matched to a gene: 9. There are 18 residues in the CDR3. CDR3 in amino acids: CASSELASGLFSYNEQFF. CDR3 sequence (DNA): TGTGCCAGCAGTGAATTAGCTAGCGGACTTTTCTCCTACAATGAGCAGTTCTTC.